This T cell receptor (beta chain) was profiled in a study of blood T cells in healthy people across ages. V was clipped by 3 bases and J by 0 bases, with 8 bases between them. The CDR3 is 16 amino acids. From germline, CDR1 is KGHDR and CDR2 SFDVKD. Primed by a sample-barcoded 5' primer and a J-beta primer mix, a second PCR proceeded for 7 to 11 cycles. A template-switch adaptor with 12 random nucleotides tagged each cDNA molecule. TCRdb re-called the 5' RACE reads through MiXCR, storing one row per CDR3 protein. This sample has some 710,000 distinct CDR3 sequences, with less than 60% found just once. This clonotype appeared a few times. Its antigen is not known. Whole-study results and caveats: Age advanced and TCR beta diversity per million T cells fell, roughly linearly. The study found more naive CD4+ cells and higher diversity in long-lived than aged donors.

The specimen was blood. The clonotype comes from a man older than 75 in good health. The chain joins TRBV24-1 to TRBJ2-6, with D tentatively TRBD1 (5 bases). The CDR3 reads CATSDIDSSGANVLTF. The CDR3 region has the DNA TGTGCCACCAGTGATATTGACAGCTCTGGGGCCAACGTCCTGACTTTC.